The 19 T cell receptor beta chains given below trace back to one sample, sequenced in a study of beta chain features in type 1 diabetes. Reverse transcribing all isolated RNA meant expressed TCRB transcripts were sequenced. The repertoire was sequenced with immunoSEQ multiplex PCR; TCRdb's copy has only in-frame clones and lacks some. The sample records some 150,000 clones, approximately 9.8% being singletons. Sample: central memory CD4+ T cells from blood. These receptors originate from a woman aged 35 to 49 in good health.

This clone was detected a few times. The chain is built from TRBV2 and TRBJ1-5, with TRBD1 matching over 7 bases. The ends lost 6 bases at V and 4 bases at J; junction bases unmatched: 6. The CDR3 is 14 amino acids. Looked up from germline, CDR1 is SNHLY and CDR2 is FYNNEI. The CDR3 bases are TGTGCCAGCAGAACCGGGACAGAAAATCAGCCCCAGCATTTT. Protein sequence: CASRTGTENQPQHF.

V and J are TRBV6-1 and TRBJ2-1, with TRBD2 matching over 7 bases. This CDR3 contains 16 residues. The germline gives CDR1 MNHNS, CDR2 SASEGT. The junction had 10 bases not matched to a gene; V was cut back by 4 bases and J by 4 bases. This CDR3 reads CASSVRRGRTYNEQFF. In DNA, the CDR3 is TGTGCCAGCAGTGTTCGGCGGGGGAGGACTTACAATGAGCAGTTCTTC.

This clone occurred a few times. The chain joins TRBV7-9 to TRBJ1-5; D is unclear. Germline V gene sequence: CDR1 SEHNR, CDR2 FQNEAQ (reference sequence). V was pared by 1 base and J by 11 bases, with 12 bases between. CDR3 length equals 13 residues. The CDR3 sequence is CASSLGPNRAQHF. The CDR3, as DNA: TGTGCCAGCAGCTTAGGACCAAACCGGGCCCAGCATTTT.

The CDR3 sequence: CSVAGGGAIADTQYF. The CDR3 DNA reads as TGCAGCGTTGCGGGCGGGGGGGCCATCGCAGATACGCAGTATTTT. The chain recombines TRBV29-1 with TRBJ2-3, with TRBD2 matching 9 bases. Germline CDR1 SQVTM, CDR2 ANQGSEA. With V trimmed by 4 bases and J by 4 bases, 9 bases remained unmatched. This CDR3 is 15 amino acids long.

Many counts were recorded for this clone. This rearrangement joins TRBV7-9 to TRBJ2-7, with 10 bases lining up with TRBD2. The V gene's germline CDR1 is SEHNR and CDR2 FQNEAQ (reference sequence). The CDR3 is 13 residues long. V was clipped by 10 bases and J by 2 bases; unmatched bases: 5. The chain's CDR3 is CATSSGGPYEQYF. The CDR3 region has the DNA TGTGCCACGAGTAGCGGGGGGCCCTACGAGCAGTACTTC.

This clone was seen only a few times. Here the CDR3 reads CASSPGHGQETQYF. CDR3 DNA: TGCGCCAGCAGCCCGGGCCACGGACAGGAGACCCAGTACTTC. The chain couples TRBV5-1 to TRBJ2-5, with TRBD1 as a possible D gene (6 bases). Between the trimmed V and J ends, which lost 4 bases and 5 bases, there was a span of 15 bases. CDR1 and CDR2 (germline): SGHRS, YFSETQ. This CDR3 is built from 14 residues.

In its sample, this clone was seen a few times. V usage is TRBV5-4 and J usage is TRBJ1-3; D possibly corresponds to TRBD1 (5 bases). CDR1 and CDR2 from the germline V gene are SGHNT and YYREEE (reference sequence). The CDR3 extends over 15 amino acids. The ends were cut back, 4 bases at V and 2 bases at J, with 13 bases in the middle. CDR3: CASSSKQEPGNTIYF. DNA of the CDR3: TGTGCCAGCAGCAGTAAACAGGAGCCTGGAAACACCATATATTTT.

The J gene is TRBJ2-5, the V gene TRBV5-6, with TRBD2 matching over 9 bases. The CDR3 consists of 16 residues. J lost 2 bases, V lost 4 bases, and 9 bases had no gene match. Germline V CDR1 and CDR2: SGHDT, YYEEEE. The DNA for the CDR3 is TGTGCCAGCAGCCCCTTGGCGGGGGGGATACAAGAGACCCAGTACTTC. It translates to CASSPLAGGIQETQYF. Using reference TRBV5-6 and TRBJ2-5 for the parts outside the CDR3, the full variable domain is DAGVTQSPTHLIKTRGQQVTLRCSPKSGHDTVSWYQQALGQGPQFIFQYYEEEERQRGNFPDRFSGHQFPNYSSELNVNALLLGDSALYLCASSPLAGGIQETQYFGPGTRLLVL.

The V call is TRBV9, the J call TRBJ2-3; 7 bases fit TRBD2. Germline V gene sequence: CDR1 SGDLS, CDR2 YYNGEE. After removal of 4 bases from V and 0 bases from J, the junction contained 5 bases not matched to a gene. The CDR3 totals 15 residues. The CDR3, as DNA: TGTGCCAGCAGCCCTAGCGGAATAAGCACAGATACGCAGTATTTT. It is translated as CASSPSGISTDTQYF.

This clone was counted many times. This chain uses TRBV2 with TRBJ1-1; perhaps TRBD1 as D (5 bases). The germline V gene encodes CDR1 SNHLY and CDR2 FYNNEI. V was pared by 6 bases and J by 1 base, with 12 bases between. The CDR3 length is 14 residues. CDR3 coding DNA: TGTGCCAGCAGGCCCAGGGTGGGGAACACTGAAGCTTTCTTT. The encoded protein is CASRPRVGNTEAFF.

This clone was seen a few times. V usage is TRBV7-2 and J usage is TRBJ2-3, with 10 bases lining up with TRBD2. The CDR3 is 14 amino acids. With V trimmed by 5 bases and J by 3 bases, 2 bases remained unmatched. Germline V gene sequence: CDR1 SGHTA, CDR2 FQGNSA. CDR3 nucleotides: TGTGCCAGCAGCCCGGGACTAGCGACAGATACGCAGTATTTT. It specifies CASSPGLATDTQYF.

The chain couples TRBV5-4 to TRBJ2-5; 11 bases fit TRBD1. Germline loops: CDR1 SGHNT, CDR2 YYREEE (reference sequence). This CDR3 has 16 residues. Trimming cost V 0 bases and J 4 bases; bases outside gene matches: 5. CDR3 in DNA: TGTGCCAGCAGCTTGGCGGGACAGGGGGTAGGAGAGACCCAGTACTTC. Protein sequence: CASSLAGQGVGETQYF. Full variable domain (outside the CDR3, taken from reference TRBV5-4 and TRBJ2-5): ETGVTQSPTHLIKTRGQQVTLRCSSQSGHNTVSWYQQALGQGPQFIFQYYREEENGRGNFPPRFSGLQFPNYSSELNVNALELDDSALYLCASSLAGQGVGETQYFGPGTRLLVL.

This clone was picked up a small number of times. V and J are TRBV7-9 and TRBJ2-2; TRBD2 agrees at 11 bases. The J segment lost 0 bases and the V segment lost 5 bases, leaving 5 bases of the junction unmatched. The germline CDR1 and CDR2 sequences are SEHNR and FQNEAQ (reference sequence). CDR3 length: 17 residues. The CDR3 DNA sequence: TGTGCCAGCAGCATTAGCGGGGGGGCGACGAACACCGGGGAGCTGTTTTTT. Translation gives CASSISGGATNTGELFF.

This clone was found a few times. This chain connects TRBV29-1 to TRBJ1-3, with 7 bases lining up with TRBD1. This CDR3 is 15 amino acids long. Unmatched junction bases numbered 7, after V lost 4 bases and J lost 1 base. Germline CDR1 reads SQVTM; CDR2 reads ANQGSEA. DNA for the CDR3: TGCAGCGTTGGTCAGACAGGGACATCTGGAAACACCATATATTTT. Translating gives CSVGQTGTSGNTIYF.

The chain joins TRBV15 to TRBJ2-7, with D possibly TRBD1 on 5 matching bases. Germline V gives CDR1 LNHNV, CDR2 YYDKDF (reference sequence). The V end lost 4 bases, the J end lost 9 bases, and 19 bases lay between the germline ends. The CDR3 runs to 14 residues. CDR3 sequence reads: CATSMAGNLVRQYF. In DNA form, the CDR3 reads TGTGCCACCAGCATGGCAGGGAACCTCGTGCGGCAGTACTTC.

Only a few counts were recorded for this clone. The chain recombines TRBV5-1 with TRBJ2-3; 8 bases fit TRBD2. The germline V gene encodes CDR1 SGHRS and CDR2 YFSETQ. V dropped 4 bases and J dropped 4; count of bases not matched to a gene: 2. The CDR3 has 13 amino acids. The CDR3 coding sequence is TGCGCCAGCAGCCTAGCGGGCGCAGATACGCAGTATTTT. This translates into CASSLAGADTQYF.

This clone showed up just a few times. The chain recombines TRBV5-4 with TRBJ2-5; D is perhaps TRBD2 (6 bases). The germline gives CDR1 SGHNT, CDR2 YYREEE (reference sequence). Trimming removed 4 bases at V and 1 base at J, with 23 bases between. The CDR3 length is 18 residues. CDR3 region: CASSVLVTSRALQETQYF. CDR3 nucleotide sequence: TGTGCCAGCAGCGTCCTGGTCACTAGCAGGGCACTCCAAGAGACCCAGTACTTC.

The J gene is TRBJ2-7, the V gene TRBV2; D may be TRBD2 (6 bases). CDR3 length equals 14 residues. Per germline, CDR1 SNHLY and CDR2 FYNNEI. V gave up 1 base and J gave up 4 bases, with 11 bases separating them. CDR3 nucleotide sequence: TGTGCCAGCAGTGAAGGCGCGGGAAGGTACGAGCAGTACTTC. Its translation is CASSEGAGRYEQYF.

The chain joins TRBV27 to TRBJ1-2; D not resolved. V shed 6 bases and J shed 8 bases, with 10 bases lying between them. The CDR3 contains 11 residues. Germline V gives CDR1 MNHEY, CDR2 SMNVEV (reference sequence). CDR3 loop: CASRSGGGYTF. For the CDR3, the DNA is TGTGCCAGCAGGTCGGGAGGGGGCTACACCTTC.